One sample yielded the 22 T cell receptor beta chains listed below, sequenced in a study of post-analysis software for immune sequencing data. For these receptors, no antigen is known. Unique molecular identifiers were carried by the TCR beta cDNA libraries. MiXCR, applied by TCRdb to the PCR reads, yields one record per CDR3 protein. The repertoire holds hundreds of thousands of distinct CDR3 sequences, with about 40% as singletons. Study observations and caveats: Elevated frequency relative to controls characterized several TRBV segments in patients, TRBV5-6, TRBV5-1 and TRBV20-1 among them.

Input material: blood. These TCRs come from a girl aged 5-17 years with multiple sclerosis.

The rearrangement uses TRBV11-1 and TRBJ2-5; D ambiguous. Trimming shortened V by 7 bases and J by 11 bases, and 26 bases separated the two germline ends. CDR1 is SGHAT, CDR2 FQDESV, per germline (reference sequence). The CDR3 contains 15 residues. The chain's CDR3 is CASTLETDRYNEQYF. Written as DNA, the CDR3 is TGTGCCAGCACCCTGGAGACTGACCGTTACAATGAGCAGTACTTC.

V usage is TRBV5-1 and J usage is TRBJ2-7; TRBD2 aligns across 7 bases. The V segment lost 5 bases and the J segment 0 bases; nucleotides outside the gene matches: 11. Germline V gene lookup returns CDR1 SGHRS and CDR2 YFSETQ. This CDR3 has 16 amino acids. CDR3 protein: CASRPPGLDRSYEQYF. Written as DNA, the CDR3 is TGCGCCAGCAGACCACCAGGACTAGACCGCTCCTACGAGCAGTACTTC.

This clonotype was counted ten times or more. V is TRBV29-1 and J is TRBJ2-5; perhaps TRBD1 as D (5 bases). This CDR3 comprises 13 residues. Germline V gene sequence: CDR1 SQVTM, CDR2 ANQGSEA. Trimming stripped 4 bases from V and 2 bases from J, with 11 bases between. CDR3 nucleotides: TGCAGCGTTGTTGACAGCTTACAAGAGACCCAGTACTTC. It is translated as CSVVDSLQETQYF.

This clonotype was counted a few times. The chain employs TRBV7-9 and TRBJ2-4; 7 bases line up with TRBD1. CDR3 size: 17 residues. The germline V gene has CDR1 SEHNR and CDR2 FQNEAQ (reference sequence). Unmatched junction bases numbered 8, after V lost 1 base and J lost 2 bases. As DNA, the CDR3 is TGTGCCAGCAGCTTAGTACGGGACAGATCTTCCAAAAACATTCAGTACTTC. This gives the protein CASSLVRDRSSKNIQYF. Full variable domain (remainder filled in from reference TRBV7-9 and TRBJ2-4): DTGVSQNPRHKITKRGQNVTFRCDPISEHNRLYWYRQTLGQGPEFLTYFQNEAQLEKSRLLSDRFSAERPKGSFSTLEIQRTEQGDSAMYLCASSLVRDRSSKNIQYFGAGTRLSVL.

In this sample, this clonotype turned up a few times. The chain uses TRBV13 and TRBJ2-1; the D gene is possibly TRBD1 (5 bases). Germline V gene sequence: CDR1 PRHDT, CDR2 FYEKMQ (reference sequence). The length of the CDR3 is 14 residues. V lost 10 bases and J 4 bases, leaving 17 bases between the germline ends. The CDR3 nucleotides read TGTGCCACCGTAGACAGTCTTATTTACAATGAGCAGTTCTTC. Protein: CATVDSLIYNEQFF.

The chain uses TRBV20-1 and TRBJ1-5; D uncertain. Trimming took 1 base from V and 5 from J, leaving 18 bases between them. CDR3 length: 16 amino acids. In germline, CDR1 is DFQATT, CDR2 SNEGSKA (reference sequence). CDR3 in amino acids: CSARGERLGKDQPQHF. The CDR3 DNA is TGCAGTGCTAGAGGCGAGAGATTGGGAAAGGATCAGCCCCAGCATTTT.

This chain uses TRBV4-1 with TRBJ2-1; the D gene could be TRBD1 or TRBD2 (7 bases each). TRBJ2-7 matches the DNA end more closely, so the J call is doubtful. There are 16 residues in the CDR3. Germline lookup yields CDR1 MGHRA and CDR2 YSYEKL. CDR3 region: CASSQETGRAYNEQYF. For the CDR3, the DNA is TGCGCCAGCAGCCAAGAGACAGGGAGGGCCTACAATGAGCAGTACTTC.

This chain joins TRBV3-1 and TRBJ2-7, with 11 nucleotides matching TRBD2. V lost 4 bases and J lost 2; bases outside the gene matches: 4. In germline, CDR1 is LGHDT, CDR2 YNNKEL (reference sequence). The CDR3 consists of 15 residues. CDR3: CASSRKTSGTYEQYF. The CDR3 coding sequence is TGTGCCAGCAGCCGAAAGACTAGCGGGACCTACGAGCAGTACTTC.

The chain employs TRBV29-1 and TRBJ2-3; tentatively, D is TRBD1 (5 bases). The germline V and J ends were trimmed by 0 bases and 5 bases, with 9 bases remaining between them. This CDR3 spans 13 amino acids. Germline V gene lookup returns CDR1 SQVTM and CDR2 ANQGSEA. The chain's CDR3 is CSVEETQGDTQYF. The CDR3 DNA is TGCAGCGTTGAAGAGACTCAGGGAGATACGCAGTATTTT.

V and J are TRBV29-1 and TRBJ2-1; weak D call: TRBD1 (6 bases). The V and J ends lost 5 bases and 9 bases respectively, with 17 bases between them. The CDR3 covers 13 residues. Germline values: CDR1 SQVTM, CDR2 ANQGSEA. The CDR3 sequence: CSVRLTIQGEQFF. The DNA of the CDR3 is TGCAGCGTTCGGTTGACCATACAGGGTGAGCAGTTCTTC.

The rearrangement joins TRBV12-3 or TRBV12-4 to TRBJ2-3; weak D call: TRBD1 (6 bases). This CDR3 has 14 amino acids. V was pared by 7 bases and J by 4 bases, with 15 bases between. The CDR3, as DNA: TGTGCCAGCATGTTTCAGGGGCTCGCAGATACGCAGTATTTT. Translation gives CASMFQGLADTQYF.

The table lists this clonotype with a count of one. V gene TRBV11-2 combines with J gene TRBJ2-3; D gene uncertain. In germline, CDR1 is SGHAT, CDR2 FQNNGV. Trimming pared 7 bases from V and 2 bases from J, leaving 13 bases between. The CDR3 has 14 amino acids. CDR3 DNA: TGTGCCAGCACCTTGGCAGCCCTCACAGATACGCAGTATTTT. Its translation is CASTLAALTDTQYF.

J is TRBJ1-1 and V is TRBV29-1; no firm D call. The CDR3 has 13 residues. Trimming left V 6 bases short and J 3 bases short, with 14 bases between. Germline V gene data show CDR1 as SQVTM and CDR2 as ANQGSEA. DNA of the CDR3: TGCAGCGTGAGGCGGGGTACGGACACTGAAGCTTTCTTT. It specifies CSVRRGTDTEAFF.

The V call is TRBV5-1, the J call TRBJ2-3; TRBD2 agrees at 15 bases. Germline CDR1 SGHRS, CDR2 YFSETQ. CDR3 length equals 20 residues. The J segment lost 0 bases and the V segment lost 4 bases, leaving 12 bases of the junction unmatched. Written as DNA, the CDR3 is TGCGCCAGCAGCGTGGGGACTAGCGGGGGGACCCTACCTAGCACAGATACGCAGTATTTT. Translation gives CASSVGTSGGTLPSTDTQYF.

This clonotype has more than one count but fewer than ten. The chain is built from TRBV12-3 or TRBV12-4 and TRBJ2-1, with 8 nucleotides matching TRBD2. The CDR3 runs 15 residues. With V trimmed by 5 bases and J by 7 bases, 10 bases remained unmatched. The CDR3 DNA follows: TGTGCCAGCAGTCCAGCTAGCGGGTGGTCTAATGAGCAGTTCTTC. Amino acid sequence: CASSPASGWSNEQFF.

Only one count was recorded for this clonotype. V is TRBV27 and J is TRBJ2-1; 7 bases are shared with TRBD2. J was trimmed by 10 bases and V by 11 bases; bases with no gene match: 17. The CDR3 is 14 residues long. Germline V gives CDR1 MNHEY, CDR2 SMNVEV (reference sequence). The CDR3 loop is CAVLNVGGGGEQFF. CDR3 in DNA: TGTGCCGTTCTAAATGTGGGGGGGGGAGGAGAGCAGTTCTTC.

This chain connects TRBV24-1 to TRBJ2-1; D ambiguous. CDR3 length: 16 residues. V was pared by 0 bases and J by 1 base, with 9 bases between. Looked up from germline, CDR1 is KGHDR and CDR2 is SFDVKD. The CDR3 DNA is TGTGCCACCAGTGATTTGTCGGCTTTTTCCTACAATGAGCAGTTCTTC. Residues: CATSDLSAFSYNEQFF.

The chain links TRBV20-1 to TRBJ1-1; D might be TRBD1 (5 bases). V was clipped by 1 base and J by 0 bases, with 9 bases between them. The CDR3 sequence is 14 residues long. Germline V CDR1 and CDR2: DFQATT, SNEGSKA (reference sequence). The CDR3 is CSARGAGLNTEAFF. CDR3 DNA: TGCAGTGCTAGAGGTGCAGGGCTGAACACTGAAGCTTTCTTT.

This clonotype has at least ten counts. The genes are TRBV18 and TRBJ1-2; maybe TRBD1 (5 bases). The germline CDR1 and CDR2 sequences are KGHSH and LQKENI. The length of the CDR3 is 15 residues. V was cut by 8 bases and J by 2 bases, with 18 bases left in between. The DNA for the CDR3 is TGTGCCAGCAGCCCACCAGCAGGGACCAACTATGGCTACACCTTC. Translated: CASSPPAGTNYGYTF. The full variable domain, with the rest looked up from reference TRBV18 and TRBJ1-2, is NAGVMQNPRHLVRRRGQEARLRCSPMKGHSHVYWYRQLPEEGLKFMVYLQKENIIDESGMPKERFSAEFPKEGPSILRIQQVVRGDSAAYFCASSPPAGTNYGYTFGSGTRLTVV.

The V and J genes are TRBV4-1 and TRBJ1-4; 7 bases map to TRBD1. The germline gives CDR1 MGHRA, CDR2 YSYEKL. The CDR3 sequence is 16 residues long. V shed 2 bases and J 6 bases; nucleotides not matched to a gene: 9. The CDR3 DNA reads TGCGCCAGCAGCCAACCATTGACAGGGAGGTATGAAAAACTGTTTTTT. This gives the protein CASSQPLTGRYEKLFF.

This clonotype was seen more than once but under ten times. The rearrangement joins TRBV12-3 or TRBV12-4 to TRBJ2-1; TRBD2 is a possible D gene (6 bases). Trimming shortened V by 1 base and J by 9 bases, and 10 bases separated the two germline ends. CDR3 length: 13 residues. The CDR3: CASSLVGRGEQFF. The CDR3 bases are TGTGCCAGCAGTTTAGTGGGGCGGGGTGAGCAGTTCTTC.

The gene calls are TRBV7-9 and TRBJ1-1; D unclear. There are 13 residues in the CDR3. Per germline, CDR1 SEHNR and CDR2 FQNEAQ (reference sequence). Trimming shortened V by 6 bases and J by 3 bases, and 11 bases separated the two germline ends. The CDR3 is CASRSNVDTEAFF. Written as DNA, the CDR3 is TGTGCCAGCAGGTCTAACGTGGACACTGAAGCTTTCTTT.